This TCR beta chain is drawn from a study of regulatory T cells in long-lasting Graves disease. Whole-study findings and limits: Thyroid tissue went unstudied; only peripheral blood was examined.

Time point in this sample: newly diagnosed GD, antithyroid drugs for less than 3 months. Making the TCR library involved RNA that had been extracted from PBMCs. Through Arm-PCR of CDR3 regions and iRepertoire HTBI primers, TCR beta libraries were built. TCRdb independently ran MiXCR on the multiplex PCR reads; one entry per CDR3 protein. The sample lists roughly 560,000 distinct CDR3 sequences; 15% to 20% were seen once. The CDR3 sequence is 11 residues long. V shed 5 bases and J shed 8 bases, with 7 bases lying between them. In this sample, this clonotype turned up many times. What it binds is unknown. The sample also formed part of further work on T cells in Graves' hyperthyroidism and ophthalmopathy.

This TCR derives from a woman aged 35 to 60 with Graves disease. V and J are TRBV12-3 or TRBV12-4 and TRBJ2-1; D not certain. The sample was peripheral blood mononuclear cells (PBMCs), taken at new diagnosis, from a patient treated with antithyroid drugs. CDR3 amino acids: CASSVKDEQFF. For the CDR3, the DNA is TGTGCCAGCAGTGTTAAAGATGAGCAGTTCTTC.